These T cell receptor beta chains were read from a single sample in a study of blood T cell repertoires in COVID-19. Profiling relied on immunoSEQ multiplex PCR, and the TCRdb table lists in-frame clones only, not all of them. The sample has 70,000 or so clones; about 88% are singletons. The specimen sequenced was peripheral blood. The receptors originated from a man in his fifties or sixties with acute or convalescent COVID-19. Both conserved end residues are part of each CDR3. Fields, in order: D gene, clone size, J gene, V gene, CDR3 protein, CDR3 DNA. The D gene is left open where the match is weak. Clone sizes are given selectively: once, few, many, or a class where the clone is expanded.

d_call: TRBD2
clone_size: -
j_call: TRBJ2-2
v_call: TRBV5-6
cdr3_aa: CASSSRRLAGVKTGELFF
cdr3_nt: TGTGCCAGCAGCTCACGCCGACTAGCGGGAGTTAAGACCGGGGAGCTGTTTTTT

d_call: TRBD1
clone_size: -
j_call: TRBJ2-7
v_call: TRBV5-4
cdr3_aa: CASSGGTGEAYEQYF
cdr3_nt: TGTGCCAGCAGCGGCGGGACAGGGGAGGCCTACGAGCAGTACTTC

d_call: -
clone_size: -
j_call: TRBJ2-4
v_call: TRBV5-8
cdr3_aa: CASSPDSNIQYF
cdr3_nt: TGTGCCAGCAGTCCGGACTCAAACATTCAGTACTTC

d_call: -
clone_size: -
j_call: TRBJ2-7
v_call: TRBV28
cdr3_aa: CASSLFQGTTYEQYF
cdr3_nt: TGTGCCAGCAGTTTATTCCAGGGGACTACCTACGAGCAGTACTTC

d_call: -
clone_size: few
j_call: TRBJ2-5
v_call: TRBV9
cdr3_aa: CASSVAGGPQETQYF
cdr3_nt: TGTGCCAGCAGCGTAGCCGGGGGGCCCCAAGAGACCCAGTACTTC

d_call: TRBD1
clone_size: -
j_call: TRBJ1-5
v_call: TRBV27
cdr3_aa: CASSPGQMYGNQPQHF
cdr3_nt: TGTGCCAGCAGTCCGGGACAGATGTATGGCAATCAGCCCCAGCATTTT

d_call: TRBD1
clone_size: -
j_call: TRBJ1-2
v_call: TRBV9
cdr3_aa: CASSVVGTGDYGYTF
cdr3_nt: TGTGCCAGCAGCGTAGTTGGGACAGGGGATTATGGCTACACCTTC

d_call: -
clone_size: -
j_call: TRBJ1-2
v_call: TRBV6-2/TRBV6-3
cdr3_aa: CASSPEVNYGYTF
cdr3_nt: TGTGCCAGCAGTCCAGAGGTGAACTATGGCTACACCTTC

d_call: TRBD1
clone_size: -
j_call: TRBJ2-3
v_call: TRBV9
cdr3_aa: CASSEGQSTDTQYF
cdr3_nt: TGTGCCAGCAGCGAGGGACAGAGCACAGATACGCAGTATTTT

d_call: TRBD2
clone_size: -
j_call: TRBJ2-3
v_call: TRBV7-2
cdr3_aa: CASSYPRGVSTDTQYF
cdr3_nt: TGTGCCAGCAGCTACCCCCGGGGGGTAAGCACAGATACGCAGTATTTT

d_call: -
clone_size: -
j_call: TRBJ1-1
v_call: TRBV4-1
cdr3_aa: CASSQVGGGTEAFF
cdr3_nt: TGCGCCAGCAGCCAAGTCGGCGGGGGGACTGAAGCTTTCTTT

d_call: TRBD2
clone_size: -
j_call: TRBJ2-7
v_call: TRBV28
cdr3_aa: CASSLSSGTYEQYF
cdr3_nt: TGTGCCAGCAGTTTATCTAGCGGGACCTACGAGCAGTACTTC

d_call: -
clone_size: -
j_call: TRBJ2-3
v_call: TRBV9
cdr3_aa: CASSLNFDSTDTQYF
cdr3_nt: TGTGCCAGCAGCCTTAACTTCGACTCCACAGATACGCAGTATTTT

d_call: TRBD1
clone_size: -
j_call: TRBJ1-4
v_call: TRBV5-8
cdr3_aa: CASSMTGADEKLFF
cdr3_nt: TGTGCCAGCAGCATGACAGGGGCGGATGAAAAACTGTTTTTT

d_call: -
clone_size: -
j_call: TRBJ2-7
v_call: TRBV7-8
cdr3_aa: CASSLELATLTGEQYF
cdr3_nt: TGTGCCAGCAGCTTAGAACTAGCCACACTTACGGGGGAGCAGTACTTC

d_call: TRBD1
clone_size: -
j_call: TRBJ2-2
v_call: TRBV9
cdr3_aa: CASSVAQGAGELFF
cdr3_nt: TGTGCCAGCAGCGTAGCCCAGGGGGCCGGGGAGCTGTTTTTT

d_call: -
clone_size: -
j_call: TRBJ2-5
v_call: TRBV20-1
cdr3_aa: CSASGAGGTQYF
cdr3_nt: TGCAGTGCTAGTGGTGCCGGCGGGACCCAGTACTTC

d_call: TRBD1
clone_size: once
j_call: TRBJ1-1
v_call: TRBV5-4
cdr3_aa: CASSYTGEDTEAFF
cdr3_nt: TGTGCCAGCAGCTACACAGGGGAGGACACTGAAGCTTTCTTT